This record covers a single TCR beta chain. This entry belongs to a study of T cell changes during pregnancy in multiple sclerosis. This CDR3 is 15 amino acids long. Libraries were prepared by immunoSEQ multiplex PCR; TCRdb keeps only in-frame clonotypes and omits some of them. The sample holds 81,000 or so clones, about 90% seen once. The sequence was obtained from a female donor in good health, serving as a control in a pregnancy study. Some clones in this sample may be carry-over from other donors' samples. The V gene is TRBV21-1, the J gene TRBJ1-1; the table's D call of TRBD1 was not tested on the DNA. TRBV21-1 is given as a pseudogene. Sequencing used PBMCs, obtained in the first trimester of pregnancy. CDR3 in amino acids: CASSREGQGKTEAFF. In nucleotides, the CDR3 is TGTGCCAGCAGCAGAGAAGGACAGGGCAAGACTGAAGCTTTCTTT.